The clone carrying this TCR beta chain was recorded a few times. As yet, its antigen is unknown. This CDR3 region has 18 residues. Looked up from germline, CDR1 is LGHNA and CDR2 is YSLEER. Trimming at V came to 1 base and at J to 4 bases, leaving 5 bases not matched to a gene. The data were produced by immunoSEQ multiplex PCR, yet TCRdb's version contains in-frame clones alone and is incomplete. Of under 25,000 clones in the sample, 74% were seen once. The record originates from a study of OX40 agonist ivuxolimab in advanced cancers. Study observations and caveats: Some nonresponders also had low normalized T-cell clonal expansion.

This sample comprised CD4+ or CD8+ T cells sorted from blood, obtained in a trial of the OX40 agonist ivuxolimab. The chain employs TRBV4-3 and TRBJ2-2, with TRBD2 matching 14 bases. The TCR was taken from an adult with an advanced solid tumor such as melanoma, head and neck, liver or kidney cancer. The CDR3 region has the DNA TGCGCCAGCAGCCAAGGACTAGCGGGGGGGCCAAGCACCGGGGAGCTGTTTTTT. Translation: CASSQGLAGGPSTGELFF.